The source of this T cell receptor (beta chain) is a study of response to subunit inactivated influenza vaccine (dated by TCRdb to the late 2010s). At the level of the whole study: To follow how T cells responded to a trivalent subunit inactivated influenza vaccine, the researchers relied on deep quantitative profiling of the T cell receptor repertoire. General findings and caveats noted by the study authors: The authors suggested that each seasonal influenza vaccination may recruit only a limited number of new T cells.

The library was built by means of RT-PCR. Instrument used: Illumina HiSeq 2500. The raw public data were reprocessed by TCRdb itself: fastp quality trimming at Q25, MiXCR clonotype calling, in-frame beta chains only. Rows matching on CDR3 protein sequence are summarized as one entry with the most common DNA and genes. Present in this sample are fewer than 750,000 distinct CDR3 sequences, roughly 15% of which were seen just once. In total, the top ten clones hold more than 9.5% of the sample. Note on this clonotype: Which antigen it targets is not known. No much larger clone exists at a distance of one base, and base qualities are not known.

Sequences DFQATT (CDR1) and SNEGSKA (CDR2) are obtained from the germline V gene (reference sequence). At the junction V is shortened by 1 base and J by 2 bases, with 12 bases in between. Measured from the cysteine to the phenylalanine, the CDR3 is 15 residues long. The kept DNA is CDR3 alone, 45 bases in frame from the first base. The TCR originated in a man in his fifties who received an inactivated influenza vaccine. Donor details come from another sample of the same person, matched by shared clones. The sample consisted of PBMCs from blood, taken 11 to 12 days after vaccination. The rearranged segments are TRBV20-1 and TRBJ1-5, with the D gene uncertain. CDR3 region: CSARAEPGGNQPQHF. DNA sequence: TGCAGTGCTAGAGCAGAGCCCGGCGGCAATCAGCCCCAGCATTTT.